These 29 T cell receptor beta chains share one sample of origin, sequenced in a study of T-cell memory formation after mild COVID-19. In TCRdb, the 5' RACE reads were re-called with MiXCR into one record per CDR3 protein. This sample carries around 300,000 distinct CDR3 sequences, 14% of them seen once, and the ten largest clones take approximately 22%. The specimen was PBMCs or a T cell subset sorted from them (not recorded which). The receptors stem from a young man who had mild COVID-19 (a few samples of this study predate the infection). Cell type and time point are not known.

This clonotype was recorded a few times. The rearrangement uses TRBV20-1 and TRBJ2-1; tentatively, D is TRBD2 (6 bases). The CDR3 sequence is 13 residues long. V lost 3 bases, J lost 7 bases, and 13 bases lay in between. Germline V CDR1 and CDR2: DFQATT, SNEGSKA (reference sequence). The CDR3: CSASGGDGNEQFF. CDR3 in DNA: TGCAGTGCTAGTGGCGGGGACGGGAATGAGCAGTTCTTC.

The V call is TRBV7-2, the J call TRBJ1-2, with TRBD1 matching 7 bases. CDR1 and CDR2 (germline): SGHTA, FQGNSA. V was pared by 5 bases and J by 8 bases, with 8 bases of the junction left unmatched. The CDR3 totals 13 residues. CDR3 region: CASSPDRYLGYTF. CDR3 sequence (DNA): TGTGCCAGCAGCCCGGACAGGTACTTGGGCTACACCTTC.

The chain is built from TRBV5-5 and TRBJ1-2, with D possibly being TRBD1 (5 bases). The germline V gene encodes CDR1 SGHKS and CDR2 YYEKEE (reference sequence). The CDR3 runs to 16 residues. The germline V and J ends were trimmed by 0 bases and 0 bases, with 12 bases remaining between them. The CDR3 nucleotides read TGTGCCAGCAGCTTGGCCGGGTCAGGGTCTAACTATGGCTACACCTTC. This sequence encodes CASSLAGSGSNYGYTF.

V is TRBV30 and J is TRBJ2-7; no clear D. Trimming left V 3 bases short and J 4 bases short, with 13 bases between. CDR1 GTSNPN and CDR2 SVGIG come from the germline V gene (reference sequence). This CDR3 spans 13 amino acids. The CDR3 DNA sequence: TGTGCCTGGAGCGAGACGGTCGGGTACGAGCAGTACTTC. Its protein product is CAWSETVGYEQYF.

This clonotype was counted ten times or more. J is TRBJ2-7 and V is TRBV7-8; D is ambiguous. Trimming took off 4 bases at V and 7 bases at J, with 17 bases between the two ends. This CDR3 is built from 14 residues. The germline V gene encodes CDR1 SGHVS and CDR2 FQNEAQ. As DNA, the CDR3 is TGTGCCAGCAGCTCGGGCGTAGGGCAATTTGAGCAGTACGTC. Translating it yields CASSSGVGQFEQYV.

This chain uses TRBV5-1 with TRBJ2-1; no clear D gene. Trimming shortened V by 4 bases and J by 8 bases, and 22 bases separated the two germline ends. The CDR3 has 16 amino acids. The germline V gene encodes CDR1 SGHRS and CDR2 YFSETQ. The CDR3 bases are TGCGCCAGCAGCCAGGTCGGCACGCTTACGGATCATGAGCAGTTCTTC. Protein product: CASSQVGTLTDHEQFF.

This clonotype was seen a few times. The rearrangement joins TRBV4-3 to TRBJ2-5; a weak D match, TRBD2 (5 bases). V shed 0 bases and J shed 1 base, with 12 bases lying between them. Germline V gene sequence: CDR1 LGHNA, CDR2 YSLEER. This CDR3 has 16 amino acids. CDR3 residues: CASSQDFRGTQETQYF. In DNA form, the CDR3 reads TGCGCCAGCAGCCAAGATTTCCGGGGTACCCAAGAGACCCAGTACTTC.

A word on this clonotype: One end of the junction does not line up with germline, which may come from a read error. The rearrangement joins TRBV6-2 or TRBV6-3 to TRBJ2-5; no clear D. The CDR3 runs 11 residues. Germline V gene data show CDR1 as MNHEY and CDR2 as SVGEGT. The CDR3 nucleotides are TGTGCCAGCAATTACGGATCGACCCAGTACTTC. Translation gives CASNYGSTQYF.

This clonotype was detected only a few times. This chain joins TRBV7-2 and TRBJ2-3, with 8 bases matching TRBD2. V was clipped by 4 bases and J by 1 base; unmatched bases: 7. The CDR3 extends over 16 amino acids. Germline assignment: CDR1 SGHTA and CDR2 FQGNSA. The CDR3, as DNA: TGTGCCAGCAGCTCCCGGGGGGGGCAGGGCACAGATACGCAGTATTTT. It codes for CASSSRGGQGTDTQYF.

The rearrangement uses TRBV6-5 and TRBJ2-1; 7 positions match TRBD2. CDR1 and CDR2 (germline): MNHEY, SVGAGI. Losses at the gene ends were 2 bases for V and 8 bases for J; bases not matched to a gene: 3. CDR3 length: 13 amino acids. In DNA, the CDR3 is TGTGCCAGCAGTTACCCCGCGGGAGATGAGCAGTTCTTC. This sequence encodes CASSYPAGDEQFF.

This clonotype has just a few counts. V and J are TRBV14 and TRBJ1-1; D uncertain. In germline, CDR1 is SGHDN, CDR2 FVKESK. Trimming shortened V by 0 bases and J by 5 bases, and 7 bases separated the two germline ends. The CDR3 extends over 13 amino acids. The CDR3 nucleotides read TGTGCCAGCAGCCAAGATCGGAGTACTGAAGCTTTCTTT. Its protein is CASSQDRSTEAFF.

This clonotype was observed a few times. The V and J genes are TRBV6-5 and TRBJ1-5; 7 bases map to TRBD1. Germline V gene lookup returns CDR1 MNHEY and CDR2 SVGAGI. With 6 bases clipped from V and 6 bases from J, the junction kept 8 bases outside the gene matches. This CDR3 contains 14 residues. DNA of the CDR3: TGTGCCAGCAGCGCCACAGGGGTGAGTCAGCCCCAGCATTTT. Protein product: CASSATGVSQPQHF.

The chain combines TRBV7-2 with TRBJ2-5; weak D call: TRBD2 (6 bases). The V end lost 5 bases, the J end lost 2 bases, and 15 bases lay between the germline ends. Germline-derived CDR1 and CDR2 are SGHTA and FQGNSA. There are 15 residues in the CDR3. The CDR3 loop is CASSLQAGPQETQYF. DNA for the CDR3: TGTGCCAGCAGCCTCCAAGCGGGTCCGCAAGAGACCCAGTACTTC.

This sequence joins TRBV4-2 and TRBJ2-3; maybe TRBD1 (6 bases). The germline CDR1 and CDR2 sequences are LGHNA and YNFKEQ. V was clipped by 0 bases and J by 0 bases, with 16 bases between them. The CDR3 runs 18 residues. This CDR3 is CASSQDKRGQSSTDTQYF. The CDR3 bases are TGTGCCAGCAGCCAAGATAAGAGAGGACAGTCTAGCACAGATACGCAGTATTTT.

The chain recombines TRBV7-3 with TRBJ2-3; 8 positions match TRBD2. Germline loops: CDR1 SGHTA, CDR2 FQGTGA. This CDR3 is 16 amino acids long. J gave up 2 bases and V 2 bases, and 6 bases lay outside the gene matches. The CDR3 bases are TGTGCCAGCAGCTTACAAGCGGGGGCCTCCACAGATACGCAGTATTTT. As protein: CASSLQAGASTDTQYF.

At least ten counts were recorded for this clonotype. The rearrangement uses TRBV4-3 and TRBJ2-4, with 9 bases identical to TRBD2. This CDR3 contains 15 residues. Losses at the gene ends were 2 bases for V and 11 bases for J; bases not matched to a gene: 10. In germline, CDR1 is LGHNA, CDR2 YSLEER. In DNA form, the CDR3 reads TGCGCCAGCAGCCAATTCTCGGCTAGCGGGGCCGTTCAGTACTTC. Residues: CASSQFSASGAVQYF.

This clonotype turned up a few times. J is TRBJ2-5 and V is TRBV30, with D unresolved. The CDR3 is 12 amino acids. The V end lost 0 bases, the J end lost 5 bases, and 7 bases lay between the germline ends. CDR1 and CDR2 from the germline V gene are GTSNPN and SVGIG (reference sequence). CDR3 protein: CAWSVGSETQYF. The CDR3, as DNA: TGTGCCTGGAGTGTTGGTAGCGAGACCCAGTACTTC. The complete variable domain, with remaining parts taken from reference TRBV30 and TRBJ2-5, reads SQTIHQWPATLVQPVGSPLSLECTVEGTSNPNLYWYRQAAGRGLQLLFYSVGIGQISSEVPQNLSASRPQDRQFILSSKKLLLSDSGFYLCAWSVGSETQYFGPGTRLLVL.

The chain carries TRBV29-1 and TRBJ1-1; no clear D gene. From germline, CDR1 is SQVTM and CDR2 ANQGSEA. The ends were cut back, 4 bases at V and 1 base at J, with 13 bases in the middle. This CDR3 has 14 residues. CDR3 protein: CSVVGVVRNTEAFF. The CDR3 region has the DNA TGCAGCGTTGTCGGGGTTGTAAGGAACACTGAAGCTTTCTTT.

A few counts support this clonotype. This chain links TRBV20-1 with TRBJ2-3, with D tentatively TRBD2 (6 bases). The germline V gene encodes CDR1 DFQATT and CDR2 SNEGSKA (reference sequence). CDR3 length: 14 amino acids. V was clipped by 7 bases and J by 2 bases, with 16 bases between them. The CDR3 is CSGGGVGTTDTQYF. The CDR3 coding sequence is TGCAGTGGAGGAGGGGTCGGGACCACAGATACGCAGTATTTT.

This clonotype was found a few times. V is TRBV18 and J is TRBJ1-5; weak D call: TRBD1 (5 bases). Germline CDR1 and CDR2: KGHSH and LQKENI. This CDR3 contains 15 residues. Deletions cut 0 bases from V and 3 bases from J, with 9 bases between. The CDR3, as DNA: TGTGCCAGCTCACCACCAGGGGCCCTCAATCAGCCCCAGCATTTT. This translates into CASSPPGALNQPQHF.

This clonotype was counted many times. This chain joins TRBV9 and TRBJ2-1; D is perhaps TRBD1 (7 bases). Germline V gives CDR1 SGDLS, CDR2 YYNGEE. The CDR3 is 15 amino acids. Trimming left V 0 bases short and J 8 bases short, with 15 bases between. The DNA for the CDR3 is TGTGCCAGCAGCGTAGAGCCCAGGGGGGTGCATGAGCAGTTCTTC. This translates into CASSVEPRGVHEQFF.

The chain combines TRBV12-5 with TRBJ2-3; D may correspond to TRBD1 or TRBD2 (5 bases each). This CDR3 has 14 amino acids. CDR1 LGHNT and CDR2 FRNRAP come from the germline V gene. Between the trimmed V and J ends, which lost 5 bases and 5 bases, there was a span of 14 bases. CDR3 loop: CASGPGRSLDTQYF. The CDR3 region has the DNA TGTGCTAGTGGTCCGGGACGGAGCCTAGATACGCAGTATTTT.

The gene calls are TRBV7-7 and TRBJ2-5; weak D call: TRBD2 (5 bases). Trimming pared 3 bases from V and 5 bases from J, leaving 16 bases between. This CDR3 spans 15 amino acids. Germline V lookup: CDR1 SSHAT, CDR2 FNYEAQ (reference sequence). The CDR3 spells CASSFSTAWEETQYF. The CDR3 DNA is TGTGCCAGCAGCTTTAGTACCGCCTGGGAGGAGACCCAGTACTTC.

The chain is built from TRBV5-1 and TRBJ1-5; 9 positions match TRBD1. The CDR3 loop spans 16 amino acids. Germline lookup yields CDR1 SGHRS and CDR2 YFSETQ. Losses at the gene ends were 4 bases for V and 5 bases for J; bases not matched to a gene: 10. The CDR3 DNA reads TGCGCCAGCAGCCCCTACACAGGGGGCGGAGATCAGCCCCAGCATTTT. Translated: CASSPYTGGGDQPQHF.

This clonotype was detected many times. The chain couples TRBV7-3 to TRBJ2-1, with 9 bases that match TRBD2. Germline CDR1 SGHTA, CDR2 FQGTGA. After removal of 5 bases from V and 10 bases from J, the junction contained 3 bases not matched to a gene. The CDR3 contains 12 residues. The CDR3 here is CASSKLAGEQFF. The CDR3 bases are TGTGCCAGCAGCAAACTAGCGGGCGAGCAGTTCTTC.

The J gene is TRBJ2-5, the V gene TRBV7-6, with D hard to call. Germline V lookup: CDR1 SGHVS, CDR2 FNYEAQ. V lost 4 bases and J lost 0, with 6 bases in between. The CDR3 length is 13 residues. CDR3 DNA: TGTGCCAGCAGCTCAACCCACCAAGAGACCCAGTACTTC. It specifies CASSSTHQETQYF.

This rearrangement joins TRBV7-2 to TRBJ1-1, with TRBD1 matching over 9 bases. Germline assignment: CDR1 SGHTA and CDR2 FQGNSA. The trim removed 5 bases at V and 3 bases at J, leaving 4 bases unmatched. The CDR3 runs to 14 residues. The CDR3 region is CASSNRQGDTEAFF. DNA for the CDR3: TGTGCCAGCAGCAATCGACAGGGGGACACTGAAGCTTTCTTT.

This clonotype was picked up a small number of times. The chain carries TRBV20-1 and TRBJ2-7; possibly TRBD1 for D (6 bases). Germline V lookup: CDR1 DFQATT, CDR2 SNEGSKA (reference sequence). CDR3 length equals 16 residues. V was cut by 5 bases and J by 2 bases, with 22 bases left in between. This CDR3 is CSAYWASGEGPYEQYF. CDR3 in DNA: TGCAGTGCTTATTGGGCCTCAGGGGAAGGACCCTACGAGCAGTACTTC.

This clonotype has a handful of counts. V usage is TRBV7-2 and J usage is TRBJ2-2; 7 bases agree with TRBD1. The CDR3 extends over 15 amino acids. The junction had 6 bases not matched to a gene; V was cut back by 3 bases and J by 5 bases. Germline CDR1 is SGHTA and CDR2 is FQGNSA. As DNA, the CDR3 is TGTGCCAGCAGCTTGTTTAAGGGGGCAACCGGGGAGCTGTTTTTT. Residues: CASSLFKGATGELFF.